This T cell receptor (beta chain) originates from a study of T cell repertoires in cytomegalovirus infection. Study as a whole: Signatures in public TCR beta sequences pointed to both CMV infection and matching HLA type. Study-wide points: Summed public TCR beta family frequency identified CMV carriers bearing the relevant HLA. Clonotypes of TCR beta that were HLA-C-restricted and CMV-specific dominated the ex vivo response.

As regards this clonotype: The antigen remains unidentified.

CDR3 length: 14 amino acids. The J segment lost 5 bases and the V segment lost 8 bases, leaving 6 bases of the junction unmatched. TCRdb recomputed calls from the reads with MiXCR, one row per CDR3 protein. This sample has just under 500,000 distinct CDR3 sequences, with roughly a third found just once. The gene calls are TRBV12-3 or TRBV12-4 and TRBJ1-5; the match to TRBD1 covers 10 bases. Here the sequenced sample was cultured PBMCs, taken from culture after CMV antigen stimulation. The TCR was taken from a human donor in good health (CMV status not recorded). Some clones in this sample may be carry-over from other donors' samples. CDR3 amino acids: CASGRQGAYQPQHF. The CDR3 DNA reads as TGTGCCAGCGGCCGACAGGGGGCTTATCAGCCCCAGCATTTT.